Listed below are T cell receptor beta chains from one sample, sequenced in a study of PD-L1 blockade in urothelial cancer. Sequenced by immunoSEQ multiplex PCR; TCRdb stores in-frame clones only, minus some. The table has tens of thousands of clones, around 90% seen once; the top ten hold roughly 6.1%. Specimen: PBMCs, collected around atezolizumab (anti-PD-L1) treatment. The receptors were gathered from a woman in her 70s with urothelial cancer. Each CDR3 is given without its conserved first and last residue.

j_gene,v_gene,CDR3aa
TRBJ1-2,TRBV5-4,ASSLGSRYT
TRBJ2-1,TRBV5-1,ASSTSGTIYNEQF
TRBJ2-7,TRBV4-1,ASSPQLSSYEQY
TRBJ2-5,TRBV4-1,ASSQGQGPETQY
TRBJ2-5,TRBV14,ASSQRRHQQETQY
TRBJ2-1,TRBV11-1,ASSRHWLGLAGDNEQF
TRBJ1-1,TRBV5-1,ASSLGTGNTEAF
TRBJ2-3,TRBV5-1,ASSLGSVSSTDTQY
TRBJ2-3,TRBV5-4,ASSLGAPDTQY
TRBJ1-2,TRBV18,ASSSLSGQGGKANYGYT
TRBJ1-1,TRBV5-5,ASSQGAGYTEAF
TRBJ2-5,TRBV6-6,ASSQDRVGTQY
TRBJ1-2,TRBV19,ASRAGDPLNYGYT
TRBJ2-1,TRBV7-2,ASSLGSYNEQF
TRBJ2-5,TRBV28,ASSQRGGQRLPYQETQY
TRBJ2-7,TRBV28,ASSARTGKWYEQY
TRBJ1-2,TRBV4-1,ASSQGVTGYGYT
TRBJ1-2,TRBV2,ASQEREERYGYT
TRBJ2-5,TRBV4-2,ATSPGLSSGSETQY
TRBJ1-1,TRBV30,AWRPHRDTEAF
TRBJ2-7,TRBV28,ASAGGNEQY
TRBJ2-1,TRBV5-4,ASSAGLAGGNEQF
TRBJ2-3,TRBV30,AWTRLAAGGPDTQY
TRBJ2-7,TRBV15,ATSFSATGAVSYEQY
TRBJ2-7,TRBV7-8,ASSLAGSSYEQY
TRBJ1-5,TRBV4-2,ASSQALQLNQPQH
TRBJ1-2,TRBV6-5,ASSPQGGANYGYT
TRBJ1-2,TRBV4-2,ASSPMQGVHGYT
TRBJ2-7,TRBV30,AASGTGNEQY
TRBJ2-2,TRBV19,ASSVQGAGNTGELF
TRBJ1-1,TRBV19,ASSTGVGNTEAF
TRBJ1-6,TRBV7-2,ASSFGQINSPLH
TRBJ2-5,TRBV5-4,ASSLGLQETQY
TRBJ1-5,TRBV10-1,ASSESGPGQPQH
TRBJ1-2,TRBV28,ASSFPGQGWNGYT
TRBJ1-4,TRBV7-9,ASSQGQGNEKLF